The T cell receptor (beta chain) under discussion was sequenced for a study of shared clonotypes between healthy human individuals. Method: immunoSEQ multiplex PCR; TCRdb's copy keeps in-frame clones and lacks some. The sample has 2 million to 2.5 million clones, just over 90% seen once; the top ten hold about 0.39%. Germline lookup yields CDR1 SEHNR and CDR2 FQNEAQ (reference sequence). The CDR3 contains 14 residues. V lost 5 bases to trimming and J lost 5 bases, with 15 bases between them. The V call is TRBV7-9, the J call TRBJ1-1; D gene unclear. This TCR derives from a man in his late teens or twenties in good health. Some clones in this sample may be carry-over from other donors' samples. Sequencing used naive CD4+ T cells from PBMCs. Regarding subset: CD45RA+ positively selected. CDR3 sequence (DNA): TGTGCCAGCAGCCGAGGACGGGGAGGAACTGAAGCTTTCTTT. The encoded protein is CASSRGRGGTEAFF.